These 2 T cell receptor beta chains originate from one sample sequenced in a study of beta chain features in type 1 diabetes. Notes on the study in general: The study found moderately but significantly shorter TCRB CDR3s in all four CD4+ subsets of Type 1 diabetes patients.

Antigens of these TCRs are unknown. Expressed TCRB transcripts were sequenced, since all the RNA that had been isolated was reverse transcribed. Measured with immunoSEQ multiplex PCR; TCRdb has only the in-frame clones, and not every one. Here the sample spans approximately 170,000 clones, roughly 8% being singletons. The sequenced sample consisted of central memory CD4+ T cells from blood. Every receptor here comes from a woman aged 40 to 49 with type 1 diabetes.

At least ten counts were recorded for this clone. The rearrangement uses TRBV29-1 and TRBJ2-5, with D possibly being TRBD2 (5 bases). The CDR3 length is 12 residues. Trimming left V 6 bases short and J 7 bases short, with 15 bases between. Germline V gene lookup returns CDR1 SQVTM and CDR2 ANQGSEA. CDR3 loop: CSVSGLSGTQYF. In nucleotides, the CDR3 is TGCAGCGTCTCCGGACTTTCGGGGACCCAGTACTTC.

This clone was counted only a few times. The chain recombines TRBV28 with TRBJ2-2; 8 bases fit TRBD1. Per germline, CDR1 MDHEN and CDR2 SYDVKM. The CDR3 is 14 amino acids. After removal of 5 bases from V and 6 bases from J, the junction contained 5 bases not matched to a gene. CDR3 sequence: CASSPGQGSGELFF. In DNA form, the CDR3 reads TGTGCCAGCAGTCCTGGACAGGGTTCCGGGGAGCTGTTTTTT.